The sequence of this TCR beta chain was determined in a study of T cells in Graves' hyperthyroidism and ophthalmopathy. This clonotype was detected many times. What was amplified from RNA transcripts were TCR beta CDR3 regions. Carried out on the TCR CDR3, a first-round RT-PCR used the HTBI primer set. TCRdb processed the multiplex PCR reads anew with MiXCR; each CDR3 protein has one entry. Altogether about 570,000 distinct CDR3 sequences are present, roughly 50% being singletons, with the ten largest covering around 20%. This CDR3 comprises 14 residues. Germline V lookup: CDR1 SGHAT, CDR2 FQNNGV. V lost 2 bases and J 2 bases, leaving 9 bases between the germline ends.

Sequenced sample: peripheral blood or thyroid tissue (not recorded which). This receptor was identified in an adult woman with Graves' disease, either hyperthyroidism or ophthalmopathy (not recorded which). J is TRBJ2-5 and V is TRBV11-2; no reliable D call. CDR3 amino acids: CASSLNRFQETQYF. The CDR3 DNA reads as TGTGCCAGCAGCTTAAACCGATTTCAAGAGACCCAGTACTTC.